Below, 7 T cell receptor beta chains from the same sample are listed, as sequenced in a study of shared clonotypes between healthy human individuals. The protocol was immunoSEQ multiplex PCR, while the TCRdb copy is restricted to in-frame clones and leaves out a portion. The sample includes around 1.9 million clones, over 85% seen only once; the top ten take 1.5% to 2%. Terminally differentiated effector memory CD45RA+ cells were excluded from the naive CD8 cells, which were CD45RO-negative and positively selected for CCR7. The specimen was naive CD8+ T cells from PBMCs. The source of these receptors is a man aged 18 to 29 in good health. Some clones in this sample may be carry-over from other donors' samples.

The chain combines TRBV5-5 with TRBJ2-7, with D possibly TRBD1 on 6 matching bases. Germline CDR1 reads SGHKS; CDR2 reads YYEKEE (reference sequence). V was trimmed by 3 bases and J by 3 bases, leaving 13 bases between them. The CDR3 is 14 amino acids. The CDR3 region is CASSSTGLVYEQYF. The CDR3 DNA follows: TGTGCCAGCAGCTCGACAGGTCTAGTCTACGAGCAGTACTTC.

This sequence joins TRBV5-1 and TRBJ2-2; possible D gene TRBD1, 5 bases. The V and J ends lost 4 bases and 1 base respectively, with 23 bases between them. CDR1 is SGHRS and CDR2 is YFSETQ in the germline V gene. This CDR3 contains 19 residues. As DNA, the CDR3 is TGCGCCAGCAGCCCTTCCCTGGGGCGGAAGATCAGGAACACCGGGGAGCTGTTTTTT. It translates to CASSPSLGRKIRNTGELFF.

The chain couples TRBV28 to TRBJ2-7; TRBD1 matches 7 bases. CDR3 length: 15 amino acids. CDR1 MDHEN and CDR2 SYDVKM come from the germline V gene. The V and J ends lost 8 bases and 4 bases, in that order; junction bases with no gene match: 14. The CDR3 sequence: CASQDILRGLYEQYF. CDR3 nucleotides: TGTGCCAGCCAAGATATCCTTAGGGGGCTATACGAGCAGTACTTC. The variable domain in full, with the rest retrieved from reference TRBV28 and TRBJ2-7, is DVKVTQSSRYLVKRTGEKVFLECVQDMDHENMFWYRQDPGLGLRLIYFSYDVKMKEKGDIPEGYSVSREKKERFSLILESASTNQTSMYLCASQDILRGLYEQYFGPGTRLTVT.

CDR3 amino acids: CASSSVRREAFF. The CDR3, as DNA: TGTGCCAGCAGCTCGGTACGGCGCGAAGCTTTCTTT. V is TRBV5-6 and J is TRBJ1-1; D gene unclear. Germline V gene lookup returns CDR1 SGHDT and CDR2 YYEEEE. Between the trimmed V and J ends, which lost 3 bases and 8 bases, there was a span of 11 bases. The CDR3 spans 12 residues.

This rearrangement joins TRBV13 to TRBJ1-1; D might be TRBD1 (5 bases). Per the germline V gene, CDR1 is PRHDT and CDR2 is FYEKMQ (reference sequence). V was trimmed by 5 bases and J by 0 bases, leaving 13 bases between them. This CDR3 has 15 amino acids. The CDR3 sequence is CASSPTGQMNTEAFF. CDR3 coding DNA: TGTGCCAGCAGCCCCACGGGGCAGATGAACACTGAAGCTTTCTTT.

The chain employs TRBV9 and TRBJ2-7; 7 bases are shared with TRBD1. V shed 3 bases, J shed 6 bases, and the junction held 15 bases outside the gene matches. Germline values: CDR1 SGDLS, CDR2 YYNGEE. This CDR3 has 16 amino acids. The CDR3 nucleotides read TGTGCCAGCAGCGCCGGACAGGTGGGGAAATATTTCGAGCAGTACTTC. It translates to CASSAGQVGKYFEQYF. Based on the CDR3 plus reference TRBV9 and TRBJ2-7, the full variable domain is DSGVTQTPKHLITATGQRVTLRCSPRSGDLSVYWYQQSLDQGLQFLIQYYNGEERAKGNILERFSAQQFPDLHSELNLSSLELGDSALYFCASSAGQVGKYFEQYFGPGTRLTVT.

This clone was found once. The same CDR3 can be traced to other DNA sequences in this sample. V is TRBV9 and J is TRBJ2-3, with TRBD2 matching 8 bases. The CDR3 is made up of 15 amino acids. V trimming: 3 bases; J trimming: 0 bases; junction bases outside the gene matches: 3. Per germline, CDR1 SGDLS and CDR2 YYNGEE. The DNA for the CDR3 is TGTGCCAGCAGCGGTAGCGGGGTTAGCACAGATACGCAGTATTTT. This codes for CASSGSGVSTDTQYF.